The clone carrying this T cell receptor (beta chain) was seen once. With only one base between it and a far larger clone, this is likely a read error. The CDR3 runs 13 residues. These data originate in a study of low-dose radiotherapy and immunotherapy resistance in tumors. As for the study in general: Participants in Cohort 1 were administered 0.5 Gy per fraction at 2-week intervals, to a cumulative dose of 6.5 Gy. Patients were given intravenous nivolumab 240 mg every two weeks plus ipilimumab 1 mg/kg every six weeks. Patients took oral aspirin 300 mg daily for four cycles from cycle 1 day 1.

TRAV- and TRBV-specific primers were used for first-strand cDNA, which covered alpha and beta chains. Over 20 PCR cycles, TCRs were amplified from a constant-region primer and V-primer adapter. TCRdb independently ran MiXCR on the reads; one entry per CDR3 protein. Here the sample spans under 95,000 distinct CDR3 sequences, 17% being singletons. As for time point: after trial treatment. This sample's treatment: LDRT plus nivolumab, ipilimumab, low-dose cyclophosphamide and aspirin (RACIN trial). In the RACIN dose-escalation trial, donors got nivolumab plus ipilimumab with aspirin, cyclophosphamide and radiotherapy.

Sequencing was performed on PBMCs, taken after low-dose radiotherapy plus immunotherapy. This sequence originates from a male donor with prostate cancer. This chain uses TRBV26 with TRBJ2-7; the listed D gene, TRBD1, was not tested against the DNA. TRBV26 is marked as a pseudogene. Written as DNA, the CDR3 is TGTACCGAATCCCAGGGGCCCCATTACGAGCAGTACTTC. Protein sequence: CTESQGPHYEQYF.